Below, 10 T cell receptor beta chains from the same sample are listed, as sequenced in a study of CDR3 diversity in severe acne. TCRdb reprocessed the PCR reads via MiXCR and lists one record per CDR3 protein. The table lists more than 80,000 distinct CDR3 sequences, about 53% of them singletons. Sequencing was performed on blood. These receptors all stem from a male donor with severe acne vulgaris.

Worth noting for this clonotype: Possible read error: a much larger clone is one base away. This sequence joins TRBV29-1 and TRBJ1-2, with D possibly being TRBD1 (6 bases). Germline V CDR1 and CDR2: SQVTM, ANQGSEA. V dropped 1 base and J dropped 4 bases, with 13 bases sitting between them. The CDR3 loop spans 14 amino acids. Here the CDR3 reads CSVEGDKEAYGYTF. Here the CDR3 DNA reads TGCAGCGTTGAAGGGGACAAGGAGGCCTATGGCTACACCTTC.

This clonotype was observed a few times. This chain connects TRBV20-1 to TRBJ2-7; 13 bases are shared with TRBD2. J lost 3 bases, V lost 6 bases, and 17 bases had no gene match. Germline V lookup: CDR1 DFQATT, CDR2 SNEGSKA (reference sequence). The CDR3 runs 18 residues. In DNA, the CDR3 is TGCAGTGCCTTGGGCCGGACTAGCGGGAGAGACCCACGCTACGAGCAGTACTTC. Its translation is CSALGRTSGRDPRYEQYF.

This clonotype has at least ten counts. The chain employs TRBV5-1 and TRBJ2-2; D could derive from TRBD1 or TRBD2 (5 bases each). From germline, CDR1 is SGHRS and CDR2 YFSETQ. V was trimmed by 0 bases and J by 0 bases, leaving 12 bases between them. This CDR3 spans 17 amino acids. CDR3 amino acids: CASSLAGTVPNTGELFF. The CDR3 nucleotides read TGCGCCAGCAGCTTGGCCGGGACGGTACCGAACACCGGGGAGCTGTTTTTT. The full variable domain, its missing parts supplied by reference TRBV5-1 and TRBJ2-2, is KAGVTQTPRYLIKTRGQQVTLSCSPISGHRSVSWYQQTPGQGLQFLFEYFSETQRNKGNFPGRFSGRQFSNSRSEMNVSTLELGDSALYLCASSLAGTVPNTGELFFGEGSRLTVL.

This chain links TRBV28 with TRBJ2-2; 9 bases map to TRBD2. The CDR3 is made up of 14 amino acids. CDR1 MDHEN and CDR2 SYDVKM come from the germline V gene. V trimming: 6 bases; J trimming: 6 bases; junction bases outside the gene matches: 5. Here the CDR3 reads CASRGLAGSGELFF. CDR3 bases: TGTGCCAGCAGGGGGCTAGCGGGGTCCGGGGAGCTGTTTTTT.

On this clonotype itself: A much bigger clone sits one base away, suggesting this may be a read error. The rearrangement uses TRBV10-3 and TRBJ1-4; no clear D gene. From germline, CDR1 is ENHRY and CDR2 SYGVKD. The CDR3 has 12 residues. The DNA for the CDR3 is TGTGCCATCAGTGACGAGAATGAAAGACTGTTTTTT. Translating it yields CAISDENERLFF.

To note about this clonotype: This may arise from a read error, as a much more abundant clone is one base away. It is likely a read error, because the conserved phenylalanine at the end of the CDR3 is missing. The chain recombines TRBV4-1 with TRBJ2-3; D is unresolved. With 2 bases removed from V and 5 bases from J, the gap between germline ends came to 8 bases. The CDR3 runs to 13 residues. Germline V gives CDR1 MGHRA, CDR2 YSYEKL. CDR3 nucleotides: TGCGCCAGCAGCCAAAACCATGGAGATACGCAGTATATT. Translated: CASSQNHGDTQYI.

This clonotype was seen a handful of times. The chain has TRBV20-1 and TRBJ2-1; 7 positions match TRBD1. V lost 1 base and J lost 3; bases outside the gene matches: 6. Germline V gene lookup returns CDR1 DFQATT and CDR2 SNEGSKA (reference sequence). The CDR3 runs 15 residues. The CDR3 DNA reads as TGCAGTGCTAGAGTGGGTAGACAGGGCTACAATGAGCAGTTCTTC. Its protein is CSARVGRQGYNEQFF.

The chain recombines TRBV10-3 with TRBJ2-2; maybe TRBD2 (6 bases). The germline gives CDR1 ENHRY, CDR2 SYGVKD. The CDR3 loop spans 15 amino acids. The ends were cut back, 3 bases at V and 2 bases at J, with 10 bases in the middle. CDR3 sequence (DNA): TGTGCCATCAGTGATTCGCGGGGTAACACCGGGGAGCTGTTTTTT. This translates into CAISDSRGNTGELFF.

The rearrangement joins TRBV24-1 to TRBJ1-6; 7 nucleotides align to TRBD1. Germline CDR1 and CDR2: KGHDR and SFDVKD. The CDR3 spans 16 residues. V shed 2 bases and J 7 bases; nucleotides not matched to a gene: 7. CDR3 nucleotide sequence: TGTGCCACCAGTGATTCGAACAGGGGTCAAAATTCACCCCTCCACTTT. It codes for CATSDSNRGQNSPLHF.

This rearrangement joins TRBV25-1 to TRBJ1-2, with a tentative D call TRBD1 (5 bases). Trimming pared 4 bases from V and 5 bases from J, leaving 17 bases between. CDR3 length: 15 residues. The germline V gene encodes CDR1 MGHDK and CDR2 SYGVNS. CDR3 coding DNA: TGTGCCAGCAGTGGATACTCCGGGACCACGTATGGCTACACCTTC. Residues: CASSGYSGTTYGYTF.